A single sample gave rise to the 21 T cell receptor beta chains below, sequenced in a study of cytomegalovirus exposure and HLA in healthy donors. Method: immunoSEQ multiplex PCR; TCRdb's copy keeps in-frame clones and lacks some. The sample consists of 90,000 to 110,000 clones, around 86% of them appearing once. Sequencing was done on a sample of PBMCs. These receptors were taken from a woman younger than 30 in good health and CMV-seropositive.

This chain links TRBV20-1 with TRBJ2-1; tentative D call: TRBD2 (6 bases). V lost 6 bases to trimming and J lost 7 bases, with 10 bases between them. Per the germline V gene, CDR1 is DFQATT and CDR2 is SNEGSKA (reference sequence). This CDR3 has 11 amino acids. CDR3 sequence reads: CSARERNEQFF. DNA for the CDR3: TGCAGTGCCCGGGAGCGGAATGAGCAGTTCTTC.

The V and J genes are TRBV13 and TRBJ2-2; D remains ambiguous. V lost 5 bases and J lost 4, with 17 bases in between. CDR3 size: 16 residues. Per germline, CDR1 PRHDT and CDR2 FYEKMQ (reference sequence). The CDR3 loop reads CASSHPPQASTGELFF. In nucleotides, the CDR3 is TGTGCCAGCAGCCATCCTCCGCAGGCTTCCACCGGGGAGCTGTTTTTT.

V gene TRBV6-1 combines with J gene TRBJ1-6, with 9 bases aligning to TRBD1. Per the germline V gene, CDR1 is MNHNS and CDR2 is SASEGT. This CDR3 comprises 14 residues. V trimming: 7 bases; J trimming: 9 bases; junction bases outside the gene matches: 7. The CDR3 DNA reads as TGTGCCAGCACCGGACAGGGGAGTACTTCACCCCTCCACTTT. It translates to CASTGQGSTSPLHF.

This chain links TRBV10-3 with TRBJ2-6, with TRBD1 matching over 9 bases. Germline CDR1 and CDR2: ENHRY and SYGVKD. This CDR3 is built from 15 residues. V dropped 11 bases and J dropped 2; count of bases not matched to a gene: 7. CDR3: CASGTGSAGANVLTF. CDR3 coding DNA: TGTGCCTCAGGGACAGGGAGTGCTGGGGCCAACGTCCTGACTTTC.

This clone was seen only once. This chain uses TRBV25-1 with TRBJ1-5; D is uncertain. CDR1 and CDR2 from the germline V gene are MGHDK and SYGVNS. The CDR3 runs 14 residues. Trimming removed 1 base at V and 1 base at J, with 5 bases between. The CDR3 sequence is CASSEFVSNQPQHF. The CDR3 coding sequence is TGTGCCAGCAGTGAATTCGTCAGCAATCAGCCCCAGCATTTT.

The rearrangement links TRBV4-1 to TRBJ1-2; D is uncertain. V was shortened by 4 bases and J by 7 bases, with 13 bases between the two germline ends. CDR3 length: 13 amino acids. CDR1 and CDR2 (germline): MGHRA, YSYEKL. DNA for the CDR3: TGCGCCAGCAGCCTTATATCTTCCGGTGGCTACACCTTC. It specifies CASSLISSGGYTF.

The chain recombines TRBV19 with TRBJ2-1, with 7 positions matching TRBD2. The V gene end was trimmed by 3 bases and the J gene end by 9 bases; junction bases not matched to a gene: 2. This CDR3 region has 12 residues. From germline, CDR1 is LNHDA and CDR2 SQIVND (reference sequence). CDR3 sequence: CASSMGGGEQFF. The DNA of the CDR3 is TGTGCCAGTAGTATGGGGGGGGGTGAGCAGTTCTTC.

The CDR3 region is CASSFSANDQETQYF. The CDR3 region has the DNA TGTGCCAGCAGTTTTTCCGCGAATGACCAAGAGACCCAGTACTTC. The chain recombines TRBV7-6 with TRBJ2-5; D gene uncertain. V lost 6 bases, J lost 0 bases, and 14 bases lay in between. The V gene's germline CDR1 is SGHVS and CDR2 FNYEAQ. This CDR3 contains 15 residues.

V gene TRBV6-6 combines with J gene TRBJ2-5, with 9 bases matching TRBD2. CDR3 length: 15 residues. The germline V gene encodes CDR1 MNHNY and CDR2 SVGAGI (reference sequence). J lost 7 bases, V lost 3 bases, and 9 bases had no gene match. This CDR3 is CASSYSGSLTGTQYF. The CDR3 DNA sequence: TGTGCCAGCAGTTATAGCGGGAGCCTGACGGGGACCCAGTACTTC.

The J gene is TRBJ2-7, the V gene TRBV11-2, with 8 bases matching TRBD1. V was clipped by 4 bases and J by 4 bases; unmatched bases: 3. Germline assignment: CDR1 SGHAT and CDR2 FQNNGV. The CDR3 is 13 residues long. The CDR3 DNA is TGTGCCAGCAGCTATGACAGGGGATACGAGCAGTACTTC. This codes for CASSYDRGYEQYF. The variable domain in full, completed from reference TRBV11-2 and TRBJ2-7, reads EAGVAQSPRYKIIEKRQSVAFWCNPISGHATLYWYQQILGQGPKLLIQFQNNGVVDDSQLPKDRFSAERLKGVDSTLKIQPAKLEDSAVYLCASSYDRGYEQYFGPGTRLTVT.

V is TRBV2 and J is TRBJ1-2; 10 nucleotides line up with TRBD1. The ends lost 5 bases at V and 7 bases at J; junction bases unmatched: 4. This CDR3 is built from 13 residues. Per the germline V gene, CDR1 is SNHLY and CDR2 is FYNNEI. The CDR3 region has the DNA TGTGCCAGCAGTCTCGGGACAGGGGTTGGCTACACCTTC. Translated: CASSLGTGVGYTF.

The rearrangement uses TRBV18 and TRBJ1-1; a weak D match, TRBD1 (5 bases). CDR3 length equals 13 residues. V lost 2 bases and J 4 bases, leaving 8 bases between the germline ends. Germline-derived CDR1 and CDR2 are KGHSH and LQKENI. For the CDR3, the DNA is TGTGCCAGCTCACCAAGTAGGGGCACTGAAGCTTTCTTT. Translation gives CASSPSRGTEAFF.

This clone was seen only once. The gene calls are TRBV19 and TRBJ2-7; 8 bases agree with TRBD2. The V gene's germline CDR1 is LNHDA and CDR2 SQIVND (reference sequence). CDR3 length: 17 amino acids. Trimming at V came to 1 base and at J to 0 bases, leaving 8 bases not matched to a gene. CDR3 protein: CASSIVSASGLSYEQYF. In nucleotides, the CDR3 is TGTGCCAGTAGTATAGTGAGCGCTAGCGGGCTCTCCTACGAGCAGTACTTC.

The rearrangement links TRBV30 to TRBJ1-1; D is uncertain. CDR1 is GTSNPN and CDR2 is SVGIG in the germline V gene (reference sequence). V lost 4 bases and J lost 1, with 22 bases in between. CDR3 length: 17 residues. The CDR3: CAWTGRVRSEENTEAFF. CDR3 DNA sequence: TGTGCCTGGACGGGGAGGGTTCGGAGCGAGGAGAACACTGAAGCTTTCTTT.

The chain is built from TRBV5-1 and TRBJ1-4, with 8 bases that match TRBD1. CDR1 and CDR2 from the germline V gene are SGHRS and YFSETQ. The CDR3 contains 17 residues. V was pared by 4 bases and J by 2 bases, with 10 bases of the junction left unmatched. The CDR3 protein is CASSPGQGDRTNEKLFF. The CDR3 region has the DNA TGCGCCAGCAGCCCTGGACAGGGAGATAGGACTAATGAAAAACTGTTTTTT.

The chain joins TRBV6-5 to TRBJ2-7; TRBD2 matches at 12 bases. The CDR3 is 14 residues long. Germline V gene data show CDR1 as MNHEY and CDR2 as SVGAGI. J lost 2 bases, V lost 8 bases, and 4 bases had no gene match. CDR3: CASLGTSGPYEQYF. The CDR3 DNA is TGTGCCAGCTTAGGGACTAGCGGGCCCTACGAGCAGTACTTC.

The V and J genes are TRBV7-2 and TRBJ1-6, with TRBD1 matching 8 bases. With 5 bases clipped from V and 13 bases from J, the junction kept 10 bases outside the gene matches. The CDR3 sequence is 14 residues long. Germline values: CDR1 SGHTA, CDR2 FQGNSA. Here the CDR3 DNA reads TGTGCCAGCAGCCAATATGGGGACAGGTTTCCCCTCCACTTT. It yields the protein CASSQYGDRFPLHF.

In its sample, this clone was seen once. This chain joins TRBV5-4 and TRBJ2-2; 7 bases line up with TRBD2. Trimming removed 5 bases from V and 3 bases from J; junction bases left unmatched: 10. Looked up from germline, CDR1 is SGHNT and CDR2 is YYREEE (reference sequence). This CDR3 comprises 16 residues. The CDR3 here is CASRGVGTTHTGELFF. CDR3 nucleotide sequence: TGTGCCAGCAGGGGGGTTGGGACTACACACACCGGGGAGCTGTTTTTT.

The chain joins TRBV14 to TRBJ2-1; D is perhaps TRBD1 (5 bases). Germline CDR1 SGHDN, CDR2 FVKESK. There are 18 residues in the CDR3. V was trimmed by 1 base and J by 8 bases, leaving 24 bases between them. CDR3 in amino acids: CASSQGPLSQGTPHEQFF. CDR3 DNA sequence: TGTGCCAGCAGCCAAGGTCCATTGTCCCAGGGCACCCCTCATGAGCAGTTCTTC.

The rearrangement uses TRBV27 and TRBJ2-4, with D maybe TRBD1 (6 bases). The CDR3 spans 16 residues. Germline values: CDR1 MNHEY, CDR2 SMNVEV (reference sequence). V was trimmed by 5 bases and J by 1 base, leaving 15 bases between them. DNA of the CDR3: TGTGCCAGCAGTGCATTACAGGGTATGGCCAAAAACATTCAGTACTTC. Translated: CASSALQGMAKNIQYF.

The chain has TRBV2 and TRBJ1-1, with D possibly matching TRBD1 (6 bases). The V and J ends lost 7 bases and 12 bases respectively, with 18 bases between them. Per germline, CDR1 SNHLY and CDR2 FYNNEI. The CDR3 sequence is 12 residues long. CDR3 residues: CASKQGDALTFF. For the CDR3, the DNA is TGTGCCAGCAAACAGGGAGATGCTCTAACTTTCTTT.